The T cell receptor (beta chain) described here comes from a study of graft-versus-host responses after intestinal transplantation. Measured with immunoSEQ multiplex PCR; TCRdb has only the in-frame clones, and not every one. The table lists about 130,000 clones, nearly 95% of them singletons. In regard to this clone: Antigen unknown.

CDR1 and CDR2 from the germline V gene are SGHDT and YYEEEE. CDR3 size: 14 residues. V lost 0 bases to trimming and J lost 3 bases; unmatched junction nucleotides: 3. This specimen consisted of unstimulated CD4+ T cells sorted from spleen or lymph node cells, obtained before intestinal transplant. J is TRBJ2-7 and V is TRBV5-6, with 7 positions matching TRBD1. The receptor was derived from a human donor who received an intestinal transplant. CDR3 sequence (DNA): TGTGCCAGCAGCTTGGTACGGGACAGCTACGAGCAGTACTTC. Protein product: CASSLVRDSYEQYF.